The clone carrying this T cell receptor (beta chain) was picked up one time. These data come from a study of OX40 agonist ivuxolimab in advanced cancers. Method: immunoSEQ multiplex PCR; TCRdb's copy keeps in-frame clones and lacks some. The table lists approximately 100,000 clones, about four fifths of them singletons. V shed 4 bases and J 3 bases; nucleotides not matched to a gene: 6. Germline CDR1 is LNHDA and CDR2 is SQIVND (reference sequence). The CDR3 spans 16 residues. The chain recombines TRBV19 with TRBJ2-1; 10 nucleotides line up with TRBD2. Sequencing used CD4+ or CD8+ T cells sorted from blood, obtained in a trial of the OX40 agonist ivuxolimab. The TCR originated in an adult with an advanced solid tumor such as melanoma, head and neck, liver or kidney cancer. The CDR3, as DNA: TGTGCCAGTAGTACTCCAACTAGCGGGATCTACAATGAGCAGTTCTTC. As protein: CASSTPTSGIYNEQFF. The entire variable domain, with the rest obtained from reference TRBV19 and TRBJ2-1, is as follows: DGGITQSPKYLFRKEGQNVTLSCEQNLNHDAMYWYRQDPGQGLRLIYYSQIVNDFQKGDIAEGYSVSREKKESFPLTVTSAQKNPTAFYLCASSTPTSGIYNEQFFGPGTRLTVL.